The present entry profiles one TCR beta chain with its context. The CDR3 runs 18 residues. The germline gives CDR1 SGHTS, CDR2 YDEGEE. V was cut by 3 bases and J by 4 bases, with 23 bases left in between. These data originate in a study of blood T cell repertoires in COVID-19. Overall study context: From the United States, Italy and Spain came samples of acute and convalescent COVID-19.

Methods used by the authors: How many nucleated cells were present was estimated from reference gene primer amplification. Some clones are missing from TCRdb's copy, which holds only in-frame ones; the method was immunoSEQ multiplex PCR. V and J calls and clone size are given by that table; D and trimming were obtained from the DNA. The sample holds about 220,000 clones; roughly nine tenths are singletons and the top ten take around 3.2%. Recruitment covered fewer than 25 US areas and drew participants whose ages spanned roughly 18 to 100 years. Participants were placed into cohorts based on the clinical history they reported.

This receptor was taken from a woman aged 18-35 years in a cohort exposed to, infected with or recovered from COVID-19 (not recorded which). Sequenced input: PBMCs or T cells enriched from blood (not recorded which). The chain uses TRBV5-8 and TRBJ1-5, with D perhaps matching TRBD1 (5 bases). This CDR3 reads CASSWDLSGTVQNQPQHF. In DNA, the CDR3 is TGTGCCAGCAGCTGGGATCTAAGCGGGACGGTACAAAATCAGCCCCAGCATTTT.